The 30 T cell receptor delta chains in this list originate from one sample, sequenced in a study of gammadelta T cells in human blood (dated by TCRdb to 2018 to 2020). Libraries were built with RT-PCR. Sequencing instrument: Illumina MiSeq. The public reads were reprocessed by TCRdb using CATT, and rows of matching DNA were later combined. Recorded for this sample are 400 or so delta-chain clones; 15% to 17% of them occurred a single time. The ten largest clones represent just under 60% of the sample. Sequences were obtained from non-Vgamma9Vdelta2 gamma-delta T cells from adult blood. Every receptor here comes from a human donor.

A word on this clone: A single base is all that separates this from a far larger clone, so a read error is likely. The chain uses TRDV1 and TRDJ1; 10 bases are a match to TRDD3. The CDR3 length is 22 residues. Germline V gene lookup returns CDR1 TSWWSYY and CDR2 QGS. The trim removed 0 bases at V and 4 bases at J, leaving 23 bases unmatched. CDR3 DNA sequence: TGTGCTCTTGGGGAACTCGTTCCTACGTACGCTACTGGGGGATGCGCGTGCGATAAACTCATCTTT. Protein sequence: CALGELVPTYATGGCACDKLIF.

This clone was counted between two and nine times. The gene calls are TRDV1 and TRDJ1; D uncertain. CDR3 size: 18 residues. V lost 4 bases, J lost 6 bases, and 27 bases lay in between. Germline CDR1 and CDR2: TSWWSYY and QGS. Written as DNA, the CDR3 is TGTGCTCTTGGGGGCCCACTCCTCTCTACTATAAGGGAAAATAAACTCATCTTT. Protein: CALGGPLLSTIRENKLIF.

As concerns this clone: A read error is the likely source, as a far larger clone sits one nucleotide away. This specimen includes other DNA sequences encoding the same CDR3. The chain uses TRDV1 and TRDJ1, with a possible D match to TRDD2 (6 bases). CDR1 and CDR2 (germline): TSWWSYY, QGS. This CDR3 is built from 23 residues. V was trimmed by 2 bases and J by 3 bases, leaving 37 bases between them. DNA of the CDR3: TGTGCTCTTGGGGAAAATCCTACCGTCCCCCCCCGCGTCGGGGGCCTGAATCCCGATAAACTCATCTTT. This codes for CALGENPTVPPRVGGLNPDKLIF.

A note on this clone: The protein that TCRdb holds for this DNA derives from a much larger clone and differs from the translated DNA at residue 17, which likely indicates a read error; the protein shown here is translated from the DNA. V gene TRDV1 combines with J gene TRDJ1; 8 bases align to TRDD3. There are 27 residues in the CDR3. Germline V CDR1 and CDR2: TSWWSYY, QGS. V lost 0 bases and J lost 0; bases outside the gene matches: 36. The CDR3 loop reads CALGELVWGGPMGNWGLRLPYTDKLIF. The CDR3 DNA is TGTGCTCTTGGGGAACTAGTGTGGGGAGGTCCTATGGGAAACTGGGGGCTACGCCTTCCGTACACCGATAAACTCATCTTT.

By share, this clone ranks as large (0.1 to 1%). The J gene is TRDJ1, the V gene TRDV1; D is tentatively TRDD2 or TRDD3 (5 bases each). The germline CDR1 and CDR2 sequences are TSWWSYY and QGS. The CDR3 is 16 residues long. The ends were cut back, 5 bases at V and 7 bases at J, with 23 bases in the middle. The CDR3 DNA reads TGTGCTCTTGGGTTTTCCTTGGGGCCCCCGGAGGTTAAACTCATCTTT. Protein product: CALGFSLGPPEVKLIF.

A word on this clone: Translating this DNA gives a protein that differs at residue 4 from the TCRdb one, which belongs to a much larger clone; a read error is likely, and the protein shown is this translation. This chain links TRDV1 with TRDJ1; D gene ambiguous. The CDR3 contains 16 residues. CDR1 and CDR2 (germline): TSWWSYY, QGS. The CDR3 spells CALEETRGWYTDKLIF. The CDR3, as DNA: TGTGCTCTTGAGGAAACACGGGGCTGGTACACCGATAAACTCATCTTT.

Turning to this clone: A far larger clone lies a single base away; this is likely a read error. The genes are TRDV1 and TRDJ1; the match to TRDD3 covers 10 bases. The J gene, left out of TCRdb, was set here by checking the DNA against germline. CDR3 length: 23 residues. V trimming: 0 bases; J trimming: 4 bases; junction bases outside the gene matches: 26. The germline V gene has CDR1 TSWWSYY and CDR2 QGS. In DNA, the CDR3 is TGTGCTCTTGGGGAACTGGGGTTTAGATTACTATCCCCTACTGGGGGATGCTTCGATAAACTCATCTTT. Protein sequence: CALGELGFRLLSPTGGCFDKLIF.

As regards this clone: TCRdb shows a much larger clone's protein in place of this DNA's translation, and the two differ at residue 11, likely through a read error; the protein shown is translated from the DNA. This sequence joins TRDV1 and TRDJ1, with TRDD2 identical over 7 bases. Trimming at V came to 2 bases and at J to 2 bases, leaving 20 bases not matched to a gene. In germline, CDR1 is TSWWSYY, CDR2 QGS. The CDR3 contains 20 residues. The CDR3 bases are TGTGCTCTTGGGGAAACTGCCTTCCTCTGGGAGATACATCAAACCGATAAACTCATCTTT. Translation: CALGETAFLWEIHQTDKLIF.

A few counts support this clone. The TCRdb record carries a much larger clone's protein, which differs from this DNA's translation at residue 20; a read error is the likely cause, and the protein listed here is the DNA translation. The V call is TRDV1, the J call TRDJ1, with 13 bases fitting TRDD3. Per the germline V gene, CDR1 is TSWWSYY and CDR2 is QGS. V gave up 0 bases and J gave up 0 bases; unmatched junction bases: 31. The CDR3 is made up of 27 amino acids. The CDR3 DNA follows: TGTGCTCTTGGGGAACTAGTGTGGGGAGGTCCTATGGGAAACTGGGGGATACGCCTTCGGTACACCGATAAACTCATCTTT. Its translation: CALGELVWGGPMGNWGIRLRYTDKLIF.

The V call is TRDV1, the J call TRDJ1; the match to TRDD3 covers 13 bases. TCRdb does not report a J gene; here it was assigned by matching the DNA to germline references. The ends lost 3 bases at V and 0 bases at J; junction bases unmatched: 28. This CDR3 contains 25 residues. The germline V gene encodes CDR1 TSWWSYY and CDR2 QGS. CDR3: CALGDELTRPSYWGIRLPYTDKLIF. As DNA, the CDR3 is TGTGCTCTTGGGGACGAACTGACTAGGCCTTCCTACTGGGGGATACGCCTTCCGTACACCGATAAACTCATCTTT.

In its sample, this clone is medium-sized. This could be a read error, since a much larger clone is one nucleotide away. The identical CDR3 is also encoded by other nucleotide sequences in the sample. This rearrangement joins TRDV1 to TRDJ1, with 10 bases lining up with TRDD3. Germline-derived CDR1 and CDR2 are TSWWSYY and QGS. The CDR3 sequence is 19 residues long. In DNA, the CDR3 is TGTGCTCTTGGGGAACTTTGGGGGGATACGCATCGCCACACTGATAAACTCATCTTT. Translated, it gives CALGELWGDTHRHTDKLIF.

By share, this clone counts as large. The sample contains more than one DNA sequence encoding this CDR3. The rearrangement joins TRAV38-2/DV8 to TRDJ1; 10 bases agree with TRDD3. J was trimmed by 2 bases and V by 0 bases; bases with no gene match: 37. In germline, CDR1 is TSESDYY, CDR2 QEAYKQQN. The CDR3 spans 27 residues. The CDR3 loop is CAYRSAVPTWNIIDQGLGDGGTDKLIF. CDR3 DNA: TGTGCTTATAGGAGCGCGGTCCCCACGTGGAATATTATAGACCAGGGACTGGGGGATGGTGGGACCGATAAACTCATCTTT.

Only a few counts were recorded for this clone. Only one base separates this from a far larger clonotype, so it likely reflects a read error. This chain joins TRDV1 and TRDJ2; D possibly corresponds to TRDD2 (9 bases). CDR1 is TSWWSYY, CDR2 QGS, per germline. CDR3 length: 25 residues. The CDR3 sequence is CALGELWSPFLRLLGAPALTAQRFF. The CDR3 DNA is TGTGCTCTTGGGGAACTATGGTCCCCCTTCCTACGATTACTGGGGGCCCCAGCTTTGACAGCACAACGCTTCTTT.

The table lists this clone with a few counts. The amino acid sequence in TCRdb belongs to a much larger clone and departs from this DNA's translation at residue 18, likely a sequencing read error; the sequence shown is translated from the DNA. V gene TRDV1 combines with J gene TRDJ1; 11 bases fit TRDD3. The CDR3 loop spans 20 amino acids. Germline-derived CDR1 and CDR2 are TSWWSYY and QGS. In DNA form, the CDR3 reads TGTGCTCTTGGGGAAACTGCCTTCCTCTGGGGGATACATCAAACCGATAAATTCATCTTT. Translating it yields CALGETAFLWGIHQTDKFIF.

This clone counts as large (0.1 to 1%). The same CDR3 is also encoded by other DNA sequences in this sample. This chain uses TRDV1 with TRDJ1; 8 nucleotides align to TRDD3. The V and J ends lost 1 base and 0 bases, in that order; junction bases with no gene match: 19. Germline CDR1 TSWWSYY, CDR2 QGS. CDR3 length equals 21 residues. CDR3 loop: CALGERRPPKDWGAYTDKLIF. The CDR3 DNA reads TGTGCTCTTGGGGAACGTCGCCCTCCCAAGGACTGGGGGGCCTACACCGATAAACTCATCTTT.

This clone was counted between two and nine times. A far bigger clonotype differs at one base, so this is likely a read error. Within the sample, other DNA sequences also encode this same CDR3. V and J are TRDV1 and TRDJ1, with 8 nucleotides matching TRDD3. There are 21 residues in the CDR3. Germline CDR1 reads TSWWSYY; CDR2 reads QGS. CDR3 sequence reads: CALGERRPPKDWGAYTDKLIF. The CDR3 DNA follows: TGTGCTCTTGGGGAACGTCGCCCTCCCAAGGACTGGGGGGCCTACACAGATAAACTCATCTTT.

Comments on this clone: A single base is all that separates this from a far larger clone, so a read error is likely. The sample has other DNA sequences that encode this CDR3 too. This sequence joins TRDV1 and TRDJ1; 13 positions agree with TRDD3. J gave up 5 bases and V 5 bases, and 23 bases lay outside the gene matches. CDR3 length: 21 amino acids. Germline V gene data show CDR1 as TSWWSYY and CDR2 as QGS. CDR3 residues: CALGHILGTGGYEKGPDKLIF. The CDR3 DNA reads as TGTGCTCTTGGGCATATTCTCGGTACTGGGGGATACGAGAAGGGACCTGATAAACTCATCTTT.

Within the sample, this clone is medium-sized (0.01 to 0.1%). A much larger clone sits a single nucleotide away, making a read error possible. Other DNA sequences in this sample translate to the same CDR3. The rearrangement uses TRDV1 and TRDJ1; TRDD3 aligns across 13 bases. Germline V gene data show CDR1 as TSWWSYY and CDR2 as QGS. CDR3 length: 22 residues. Trimming at V came to 0 bases and at J to 5 bases, leaving 21 bases not matched to a gene. CDR3 loop: CALGELVPTYATGGYACDKLIF. The CDR3 DNA sequence: TGTGCTCTTGGGGAACTCGTTCCTACGTACGCTACTGGGGGATACGCGTGTGATAAACTCATCTTT.

Remarks on this clone: This is likely an artifact of a read error, given a far larger clone one base away. V is TRDV1 and J is TRDJ1, with 13 bases matching TRDD3. TCRdb offers no J gene call, so here the DNA was matched to germline to obtain one. This CDR3 has 26 amino acids. Germline V gene sequence: CDR1 TSWWSYY, CDR2 QGS. V was clipped by 5 bases and J by 0 bases; unmatched bases: 33. The CDR3 DNA is TGTGCTCTTGGGTCAACTCCCTTCCTACGGCTCACTGGGGGATACGCGTTTACCGCTTACACCGATAAACTCATCTTT. Its protein is CALGSTPFLRLTGGYAFTAYTDKLIF.

This clone was counted only a few times. A far larger clone is off by one base, so a read error is likely. This CDR3 is also generated by other DNA sequences in the sample. The V and J genes are TRDV1 and TRDJ1; TRDD3 agrees at 10 bases. The V gene's germline CDR1 is TSWWSYY and CDR2 QGS. CDR3 length equals 25 residues. Trimming cost V 4 bases and J 5 bases; bases outside gene matches: 37. The CDR3 loop is CALGGPGSASSYIMGDTRPTDKLIF. DNA of the CDR3: TGTGCTCTTGGGGGGCCGGGGTCCGCATCCTCGTATATAATGGGGGATACCCGACCCACAGATAAACTCATCTTT.

By share of the sample, this clone is medium-sized. Since a much larger clone is just one base distant, this may be a read error. Distinct nucleotide sequences in the sample also encode this CDR3. The chain combines TRDV2 with TRDJ1, with a weak D call TRDD3 (5 bases). The CDR3 has 15 amino acids. CDR1 and CDR2 (germline): GEAIGNYY, EKD. CDR3 nucleotides: TGTGCCTGTGACACCGAGAGGGGACACACTGATAAACTCATCTTT. This sequence encodes CACDTERGHTDKLIF.

Remarks on this clone: For this DNA, TCRdb reports the protein of a much larger clone, which diverges at residue 5, most likely from a read error; the protein presented here is translated directly from the DNA. The V call is TRDV1, the J call TRDJ1; D call uncertain. Germline loops: CDR1 TSWWSYY, CDR2 QGS. Trimming left V 5 bases short and J 0 bases short, with 16 bases between. CDR3 length: 16 amino acids. DNA of the CDR3: TGTGCTCTTGGGAAAACACGGGGCTGGTACACCGATAAACTCATCTTT. Translation gives CALGKTRGWYTDKLIF.

Judged by abundance, this clone is large. Other nucleotide sequences in the sample specify the same CDR3. V is TRDV1 and J is TRDJ3; 12 bases are a match to TRDD3. V dropped 1 base and J dropped 1; count of bases not matched to a gene: 23. CDR1 is TSWWSYY, CDR2 QGS, per germline. This CDR3 is 26 amino acids long. CDR3 DNA: TGTGCTCTTGGGGAACGCCTCAAACCTTACATCTTACTGGGGGATACAGTGTCCTGGGACACCCGACAGATGTTTTTC. Translated: CALGERLKPYILLGDTVSWDTRQMFF.

As for this clone: This likely came from a read error, as a far larger clone is one base away. The chain joins TRDV1 to TRDJ1, with TRDD3 identical over 13 bases. TCRdb is silent on the J gene; assignment here came from matching the DNA to germline. The CDR3 spans 24 residues. Germline V gene data show CDR1 as TSWWSYY and CDR2 as QGS. The junction had 27 bases not matched to a gene; V was cut back by 3 bases and J by 2 bases. In nucleotides, the CDR3 is TGTGCTCTTGGGGACGAACTGACTAGGCCTTCCTACTGGGGGATACGAGACCTTACCGATAAACTCATCTTT. This sequence encodes CALGDELTRPSYWGIRDLTDKLIF.

In the case of this clone: This likely stems from a read error, as it lies one base from a far larger clone. The chain recombines TRAV23/DV6 with TRDJ1; weak D call: TRDD2 (6 bases). From germline, CDR1 is NTAFDY and CDR2 IRPDVSE (reference sequence). This CDR3 contains 28 residues. The CDR3 sequence is CAVERDLPRLYLPWGVTSRRPYTDKLIF. DNA of the CDR3: TGTGCCGTGGAAAGGGACCTTCCCCGATTATACCTCCCTTGGGGAGTGACTAGCCGAAGGCCGTACACCGATAAACTCATCTTT.

Worth noting for this clone: It is likely a read error: a sequence one base away is far more abundant. The rearrangement uses TRDV1 and TRDJ1, with 13 positions matching TRDD3. Per the germline V gene, CDR1 is TSWWSYY and CDR2 is QGS. There are 26 residues in the CDR3. Trimming at V came to 5 bases and at J to 0 bases, leaving 33 bases not matched to a gene. This CDR3 reads CALGSTPYLRFTGGYAFTAYTDKLIF. CDR3 nucleotide sequence: TGTGCTCTTGGGTCAACTCCCTACCTACGGTTCACTGGGGGATACGCGTTTACCGCTTACACCGATAAACTCATCTTT.

This clone is categorized as medium-sized. V and J are TRDV1 and TRDJ2; D gene uncertain. Trimming cost V 1 base and J 7 bases, with 13 bases left between them. The CDR3 totals 15 residues. Germline V gene lookup returns CDR1 TSWWSYY and CDR2 QGS. The CDR3 DNA sequence: TGTGCTCTTGGGGAACGCCCTTTGACAGGAGCACAACTCTTCTTT. It yields the protein CALGERPLTGAQLFF.

Only a few counts were recorded for this clone. A far more abundant clone sits one base away, making this likely a read error. Other DNA sequences within the sample encode an identical CDR3. The V call is TRAV23/DV6, the J call TRDJ1, with a weak D call TRDD2 (6 bases). The CDR3 loop spans 28 amino acids. Germline values: CDR1 NTAFDY, CDR2 IRPDVSE (reference sequence). CDR3 amino acids: CAVERDLPRLYLPWGATSRRPYTDKLIF. Here the CDR3 DNA reads TGTGCCGTGGAAAGGGACCTTCCCCGATTATACCTCCCTTGGGGAGCGACTAGCCGAAGGCCGTACACAGATAAACTCATCTTT.

In this sample, this clone turned up a few times. It is likely a read error: a sequence one base away is far more abundant. The chain joins TRDV1 to TRDJ1; 11 bases map to TRDD3. TCRdb supplies no J gene; here it was assigned by aligning the nucleotide sequence to germline. This CDR3 spans 25 amino acids. The germline V gene encodes CDR1 TSWWSYY and CDR2 QGS. CDR3 nucleotide sequence: TGTGCTCGTGGGGACTCCGAAGGCCTTCCTACTGGGGGATATCGGCGGGAGGCGTACACCGATAAACTCATCTTT. Translation gives CARGDSEGLPTGGYRREAYTDKLIF.

This clone was counted a few times. A far larger clone is off by one base, so a read error is likely. The chain uses TRDV1 and TRDJ1; 8 bases match TRDD3. The CDR3 has 21 residues. Trimming took 5 bases from V and 0 from J; bases not matched to a gene: 23. The V gene's germline CDR1 is TSWWSYY and CDR2 QGS. As DNA, the CDR3 is TGTGCTCTTGGGCCCCGCGGGGTACTGGGGGCAAGAAAATCGTACACCGATAAACTCATCTTT. The encoded protein is CALGPRGVLGARKSYTDKLIF.